These 11 T cell receptor beta chains were sequenced from one sample in a study of graft-versus-host responses after intestinal transplantation (dated by TCRdb to about 2021). The library was generated by the immunoSEQ multiplex PCR assay. TCRdb took over this immuneACCESS table, retaining in-frame rearrangements with V and J assigned. Such tables are incomplete; in checked studies, under half of the missing clones stem from an unresolved V gene, and the remainder is unexplained. Present in this sample are roughly 80,000 clones, 80% to 90% of which were seen just once. 7.5% to 8.5% of the sample goes to the ten largest clones. Taken with the paper, the label for time point translates to: cells obtained before transplantation from donor or recipient. Their recognized antigens are unknown. Specimen: unstimulated CD8+ T cells sorted from spleen or lymph node cells, collected before transplant. Receptors were obtained from a human donor who was the organ donor for an intestinal transplant.

This sequence joins TRBV2 and TRBJ2-1; 8 bases align to TRBD1. The CDR3 covers 15 residues. Germline CDR1 reads SNHLY; CDR2 reads FYNNEI. With V trimmed by 6 bases and J by 4 bases, 8 bases remained unmatched. Here the CDR3 DNA reads TGTGCCAGCAGAGAAACGGGACAGGAATACAATGAGCAGTTCTTC. It specifies CASRETGQEYNEQFF. The whole variable domain, remainder taken from reference TRBV2 and TRBJ2-1, is EPEVTQTPSHQVTQMGQEVILRCVPISNHLYFYWYRQILGQKVEFLVSFYNNEISEKSEIFDDQFSVERPDGSNFTLKIRSTKLEDSAMYFCASRETGQEYNEQFFGPGTRLTVL.

The V gene is TRBV4-1, the J gene TRBJ1-4; D not certain. V gave up 4 bases and J gave up 7 bases, with 22 bases separating them. Looked up from germline, CDR1 is MGHRA and CDR2 is YSYEKL. CDR3 length: 17 amino acids. The CDR3 is CASSPPGGLYFGEKLFF. CDR3 nucleotides: TGCGCCAGCAGCCCCCCGGGAGGCCTATATTTTGGTGAAAAACTGTTTTTT.

The V gene is TRBV6-5, the J gene TRBJ2-7, with a weak D call TRBD1 (6 bases). Germline CDR1 and CDR2: MNHEY and SVGAGI. CDR3 length: 13 amino acids. Deletions cut 5 bases from V and 6 bases from J, with 14 bases between. The CDR3 loop is CASSETGTSEQYF. The CDR3 coding sequence is TGTGCCAGCAGTGAAACAGGGACCTCCGAGCAGTACTTC.

The V gene is TRBV11-2, the J gene TRBJ1-5, with 9 bases lining up with TRBD1. The germline V gene encodes CDR1 SGHAT and CDR2 FQNNGV. V trimming: 8 bases; J trimming: 4 bases; junction bases outside the gene matches: 9. The CDR3 is 15 residues long. CDR3 amino acids: CASSRDRDPNQPQHF. CDR3 in DNA: TGTGCCAGCTCCCGGGACAGGGATCCGAATCAGCCCCAGCATTTT.

This clone was seen a handful of times. V usage is TRBV5-1 and J usage is TRBJ2-7, with D uncertain. The CDR3 covers 15 residues. The germline CDR1 and CDR2 sequences are SGHRS and YFSETQ. V was trimmed by 1 base and J by 7 bases, leaving 18 bases between them. The CDR3 coding sequence is TGCGCCAGCAGCTTGACCTGGCAGGAAGGTTGGGAGCAGTACTTC. Amino acids: CASSLTWQEGWEQYF.

In its sample, this clone is medium-sized. This chain uses TRBV6-4 with TRBJ2-1; 8 nucleotides line up with TRBD2. The trim removed 4 bases at V and 5 bases at J, leaving 1 base unmatched. Germline CDR1 reads MRHNA; CDR2 reads SNTAGT. This CDR3 is built from 13 residues. CDR3 loop: CASSGLANNEQFF. The DNA for the CDR3 is TGTGCCAGCAGTGGACTAGCGAACAATGAGCAGTTCTTC.

With respect to this clone: The sample carries other DNA sequences with the same CDR3. The genes are TRBV5-1 and TRBJ2-5; D not resolved. Germline CDR1 SGHRS, CDR2 YFSETQ. Trimming cost V 0 bases and J 2 bases, with 2 bases left between them. The CDR3 has 12 amino acids. The CDR3 DNA sequence: TGCGCCAGCAGCTTGGATCAAGAGACCCAGTACTTC. This sequence encodes CASSLDQETQYF.

This chain links TRBV5-4 with TRBJ2-7, with D unresolved. The CDR3 loop spans 12 amino acids. Germline loops: CDR1 SGHNT, CDR2 YYREEE (reference sequence). V lost 7 bases, J lost 3 bases, and 11 bases lay in between. Here the CDR3 DNA reads TGTGCCAGCGGTTCCCCCCTCTACGAGCAGTACTTC. Protein sequence: CASGSPLYEQYF.

The genes are TRBV2 and TRBJ1-6; D is unresolved. The CDR3 sequence is 17 residues long. Looked up from germline, CDR1 is SNHLY and CDR2 is FYNNEI. Between the trimmed V and J ends, which lost 6 bases and 0 bases, there was a span of 15 bases. Here the CDR3 reads CASSARTMSSYNSPLHF. The CDR3 DNA is TGTGCCAGCAGCGCAAGGACTATGAGCTCCTATAATTCACCCCTCCACTTT.

The V gene is TRBV4-1, the J gene TRBJ2-3, with D maybe TRBD1 (6 bases). This CDR3 has 17 amino acids. V dropped 0 bases and J dropped 5 bases, with 18 bases sitting between them. Germline V lookup: CDR1 MGHRA, CDR2 YSYEKL. CDR3 residues: CASSQEPGAIGGDTQYF. CDR3 DNA: TGCGCCAGCAGCCAAGAGCCCGGGGCTATAGGGGGAGATACGCAGTATTTT.

The gene calls are TRBV18 and TRBJ1-3; D gene unclear. Trimming left V 3 bases short and J 4 bases short, with 10 bases between. Looked up from germline, CDR1 is KGHSH and CDR2 is LQKENI. The CDR3 sequence is 14 residues long. CDR3 bases: TGTGCCAGCTCACCGCTTAATCCCGGAAACACCATATATTTT. Translated, it gives CASSPLNPGNTIYF.